One sample yielded the 25 T cell receptor beta chains listed below, sequenced in a study of blood T cell repertoires in COVID-19. Assay: immunoSEQ multiplex PCR; the TCRdb copy retains only in-frame clones and omits some. The table includes about 250,000 clones, about 80% detected once. The sequencing input was peripheral blood. The receptors originated from a man at least 80 years old with acute or convalescent COVID-19.

This clone was recorded once. The gene calls are TRBV3-1 (or the pseudogene TRBV3-2) and TRBJ1-2; D is perhaps TRBD1 (5 bases). This CDR3 comprises 14 residues. The germline V gene encodes CDR1 LGHDT and CDR2 YNNKEL (reference sequence). The V gene lost 4 bases and the J gene lost 2 bases, with 11 bases spanning the gap. As DNA, the CDR3 is TGTGCCAGCAGCCCTTGGGGGGGGAACTATGGCTACACCTTC. Its protein is CASSPWGGNYGYTF.

This clone was picked up a small number of times. DNA of the CDR3: TGTGCCAGCAGCCTAAAAGGGGAATATGGCTACACCTTC. It codes for CASSLKGEYGYTF. The gene calls are TRBV7-9 and TRBJ1-2; weak D call: TRBD1 (5 bases). The CDR3 extends over 13 amino acids. Germline V gene lookup returns CDR1 SEHNR and CDR2 FQNEAQ (reference sequence). With 5 bases removed from V and 5 bases from J, the gap between germline ends came to 12 bases.

J is TRBJ2-1 and V is TRBV10-3; 7 bases match TRBD1. The CDR3 extends over 13 amino acids. J was trimmed by 8 bases and V by 3 bases; bases with no gene match: 4. Germline V gene lookup returns CDR1 ENHRY and CDR2 SYGVKD. CDR3 nucleotides: TGTGCCATCAGTGATTCAGGGGGTGATGAGCAGTTCTTC. Its translation: CAISDSGGDEQFF.

This clone showed up just a few times. The chain has TRBV9 and TRBJ2-7, with TRBD2 matching over 13 bases. J lost 5 bases, V lost 3 bases, and 2 bases had no gene match. The CDR3 is made up of 14 amino acids. Germline-derived CDR1 and CDR2 are SGDLS and YYNGEE. The CDR3, as DNA: TGTGCCAGCAGCGACGGACTAGCGGGGGACGAGCAGTACTTC. Protein sequence: CASSDGLAGDEQYF.

The chain uses TRBV18 and TRBJ1-1; 7 nucleotides match TRBD1. The germline gives CDR1 KGHSH, CDR2 LQKENI. The CDR3 length is 13 residues. The ends lost 6 bases at V and 5 bases at J; junction bases unmatched: 6. For the CDR3, the DNA is TGTGCCAGCTCGGCAGACAGGGCAACTGAAGCTTTCTTT. It translates to CASSADRATEAFF.

CDR3 sequence (DNA): TGTGCCAGCAGTTACGGAGGACAGGGAGGAGAAAAACTGTTTTTT. It is translated as CASSYGGQGGEKLFF. The rearrangement joins TRBV6-5 to TRBJ1-4; 8 bases are a match to TRBD1. This CDR3 has 15 amino acids. The V gene's germline CDR1 is MNHEY and CDR2 SVGAGI. The V segment lost 2 bases and the J segment 8 bases; nucleotides outside the gene matches: 7.

The chain joins TRBV24-1 to TRBJ2-3, with 9 positions matching TRBD1. Per germline, CDR1 KGHDR and CDR2 SFDVKD. The CDR3 consists of 14 residues. The V gene end was trimmed by 8 bases and the J gene end by 1 base; junction bases not matched to a gene: 3. The CDR3 reads CATIRDRGTDTQYF. The CDR3 DNA is TGTGCCACCATCCGGGACAGGGGCACAGATACGCAGTATTTT.

The chain uses TRBV4-2 and TRBJ1-5; possibly TRBD1 for D (5 bases). This CDR3 is 14 amino acids long. V lost 2 bases, J lost 6 bases, and 11 bases lay in between. CDR1 and CDR2 from the germline V gene are LGHNA and YNFKEQ. In DNA form, the CDR3 reads TGTGCCAGCAGCCAAATAACAGGAAGTCAGCCCCAGCATTTT. This encodes CASSQITGSQPQHF.

V gene TRBV6-4 combines with J gene TRBJ2-2; 9 bases agree with TRBD2. The length of the CDR3 is 15 residues. The trim removed 5 bases at V and 4 bases at J, leaving 5 bases unmatched. Germline CDR1 MRHNA, CDR2 SNTAGT. In DNA form, the CDR3 reads TGTGCCAGCAGTCGGGGAGCGGGAGGCACCGGGGAGCTGTTTTTT. Protein sequence: CASSRGAGGTGELFF.

This clone has only a few counts. The genes are TRBV7-2 and TRBJ1-2, with 10 bases fitting TRBD1. This CDR3 has 16 amino acids. Germline assignment: CDR1 SGHTA and CDR2 FQGNSA. J was trimmed by 8 bases and V by 0 bases; bases with no gene match: 9. CDR3 coding DNA: TGTGCCAGCAGCTTAGCGGACCCCGGGACAGGGGTAGGCTACACCTTC. Protein: CASSLADPGTGVGYTF.

J is TRBJ2-5 and V is TRBV9; D is undetermined. There are 18 residues in the CDR3. V was clipped by 2 bases and J by 5 bases, with 25 bases between them. Germline V CDR1 and CDR2: SGDLS, YYNGEE. CDR3 sequence reads: CASSVGAESIMATETQYF. For the CDR3, the DNA is TGTGCCAGCAGCGTCGGCGCGGAAAGTATTATGGCCACGGAGACCCAGTACTTC.

The chain uses TRBV6-1 and TRBJ1-5, with D possibly matching TRBD1 (5 bases). V was pared by 7 bases and J by 7 bases, with 14 bases between. The length of the CDR3 is 13 residues. CDR1 is MNHNS and CDR2 is SASEGT in the germline V gene. The CDR3 loop reads CASTPSRGQPQHF. CDR3 sequence (DNA): TGTGCCAGCACCCCATCACGGGGGCAGCCCCAGCATTTT.

CDR3 protein: CASLMGGAYNSPLHF. CDR3 DNA sequence: TGTGCCAGCTTGATGGGCGGGGCCTATAATTCACCCCTCCACTTT. This rearrangement joins TRBV2 to TRBJ1-6; no reliable D call. The germline V gene has CDR1 SNHLY and CDR2 FYNNEI. V shed 8 bases and J shed 2 bases, with 13 bases lying between them. The CDR3 totals 15 residues.

J is TRBJ1-3 and V is TRBV18; a weak D match, TRBD1 (5 bases). V was clipped by 5 bases and J by 11 bases, with 13 bases between them. This CDR3 contains 12 residues. CDR1 and CDR2 from the germline V gene are KGHSH and LQKENI. This CDR3 reads CASSSTAPPIYF. CDR3 DNA: TGTGCCAGCTCATCGACAGCCCCCCCCATATATTTT.

The chain employs TRBV11-3 and TRBJ2-1; D possibly corresponds to TRBD1 (5 bases). The CDR3 length is 13 residues. V lost 5 bases to trimming and J lost 6 bases, with 11 bases between them. Germline-derived CDR1 and CDR2 are SGHNT and YENEEA. The CDR3 reads CASSPRGPNEQFF. CDR3 nucleotide sequence: TGTGCCAGCAGCCCTAGGGGTCCCAATGAGCAGTTCTTC. Variable domain in full (rest from reference TRBV11-3 and TRBJ2-1): EAGVVQSPRYKIIEKKQPVAFWCNPISGHNTLYWYLQNLGQGPELLIRYENEEAVDDSQLPKDRFSAERLKGVDSTLKIQPAELGDSAVYLCASSPRGPNEQFFGPGTRLTVL.

The count of this clone is one. The V gene is TRBV24-1, the J gene TRBJ2-3; 7 positions agree with TRBD1. Trimming took 5 bases from V and 1 from J; bases not matched to a gene: 5. This CDR3 has 15 residues. The germline V gene has CDR1 KGHDR and CDR2 SFDVKD. In nucleotides, the CDR3 is TGTGCCACCAGTGGCAGGGGGAGCGGCACAGATACGCAGTATTTT. Translated, it gives CATSGRGSGTDTQYF.

The chain carries TRBV5-1 and TRBJ1-1, with D possibly being TRBD1 (6 bases). This CDR3 contains 15 residues. Per the germline V gene, CDR1 is SGHRS and CDR2 is YFSETQ. V was clipped by 4 bases and J by 0 bases, with 13 bases between them. CDR3 coding DNA: TGCGCCAGCAGCCCGGGGACACGCCTGAACACTGAAGCTTTCTTT. Amino acid sequence: CASSPGTRLNTEAFF.

This chain uses TRBV12-3 or TRBV12-4 with TRBJ1-2, with 8 positions matching TRBD1. Germline trimming cut 5 bases from V and 4 bases from J; bases unmatched to any gene: 3. CDR3 length: 13 residues. CDR3 amino acids: CASSQGAVYGYTF. The CDR3 DNA is TGTGCCAGCAGTCAGGGGGCTGTCTATGGCTACACCTTC.

The chain uses TRBV12-3 or TRBV12-4 and TRBJ1-2; 7 bases fit TRBD1. J was trimmed by 5 bases and V by 6 bases; bases with no gene match: 3. This CDR3 is 12 amino acids long. CDR3 protein: CASSLQGYGYTF. Written as DNA, the CDR3 is TGTGCCAGCAGCCTACAGGGGTATGGCTACACCTTC.

This sequence joins TRBV21-1 and TRBJ1-6; whether TRBD1, the table's D call, matches the DNA was not checked. TRBV21-1 represents a pseudogene. CDR3 length equals 16 residues. This CDR3 is CASSKVRGQGDSPLHF. DNA of the CDR3: TGTGCCAGCAGCAAAGTTAGGGGACAGGGGGATTCACCCCTCCACTTT.

About this clone itself: The same CDR3 arises from other DNA sequences in this sample as well. V gene TRBV5-1 combines with J gene TRBJ2-7; weak D call: TRBD2 (6 bases). CDR3 size: 13 residues. V was shortened by 1 base and J by 4 bases, with 9 bases between the two germline ends. The germline gives CDR1 SGHRS, CDR2 YFSETQ. The CDR3 DNA follows: TGCGCCAGCAGCTTGACCGGGACTTACGAGCAGTACTTC. It encodes CASSLTGTYEQYF.

The V call is TRBV11-2, the J call TRBJ1-6; a weak D match, TRBD1 (6 bases). Germline V CDR1 and CDR2: SGHAT, FQNNGV. V lost 0 bases and J lost 9, with 12 bases in between. The CDR3 is made up of 15 amino acids. CDR3 sequence (DNA): TGTGCCAGCAGCTTAGAACTGGGGGCGCCTTCACCCCTCCACTTT. Amino acids: CASSLELGAPSPLHF.

The rearrangement links TRBV12-5 to TRBJ1-1; D is perhaps TRBD1 (5 bases). With 6 bases removed from V and 6 bases from J, the gap between germline ends came to 11 bases. The CDR3 has 12 residues. In germline, CDR1 is LGHNT, CDR2 FRNRAP. The CDR3 loop reads CASGSRGPEAFF. The CDR3 DNA sequence: TGTGCTAGTGGCTCAAGGGGCCCTGAAGCTTTCTTT.

V and J are TRBV10-2 and TRBJ1-5; TRBD1 matches 7 bases. The CDR3 totals 15 residues. Looked up from germline, CDR1 is WSHSY and CDR2 is SAAADI. Losses at the gene ends were 4 bases for V and 1 base for J; bases not matched to a gene: 4. CDR3 residues: CASSGTGGSNQPQHF. The CDR3 DNA reads TGCGCCAGCAGTGGGACAGGAGGGAGCAATCAGCCCCAGCATTTT.

The chain carries TRBV2 and TRBJ1-6; 9 bases line up with TRBD1. Unmatched junction bases numbered 6, after V lost 5 bases and J lost 10 bases. Germline CDR1 SNHLY, CDR2 FYNNEI. CDR3 length: 14 amino acids. The CDR3 loop is CASSSDRGISPLHF. CDR3 DNA: TGTGCCAGCAGTTCTGACAGGGGGATCTCACCCCTCCACTTT.